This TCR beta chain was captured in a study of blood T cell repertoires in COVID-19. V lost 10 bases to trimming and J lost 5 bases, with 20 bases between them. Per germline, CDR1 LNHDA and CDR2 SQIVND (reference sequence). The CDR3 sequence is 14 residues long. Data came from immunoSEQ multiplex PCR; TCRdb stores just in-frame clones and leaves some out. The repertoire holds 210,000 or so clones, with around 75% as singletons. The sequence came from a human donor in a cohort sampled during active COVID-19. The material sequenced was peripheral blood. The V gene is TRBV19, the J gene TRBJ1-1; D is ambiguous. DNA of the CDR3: TGTGCCACTTCCCGGGGTCCGGATCGAACTGAAGCTTTCTTT. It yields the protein CATSRGPDRTEAFF.